Following are 3 T cell receptor beta chains from one sample sequenced in a study of blood T cell repertoires in COVID-19. Sequenced by immunoSEQ multiplex PCR; TCRdb stores in-frame clones only, minus some. The top ten clones hold more than 3% of a sample with hundreds of thousands of clones, approximately 81% of them seen once. Sequenced: peripheral blood. All receptors derive from a woman between 18 and 30 years old with acute or convalescent COVID-19.

The chain links TRBV10-3 to TRBJ1-1, with 7 nucleotides matching TRBD1. The V segment lost 6 bases and the J segment 0 bases; nucleotides outside the gene matches: 10. The CDR3 has 16 amino acids. Germline CDR1 reads ENHRY; CDR2 reads SYGVKD. CDR3 residues: CAIRDLSGTVNTEAFF. CDR3 coding DNA: TGTGCCATCAGGGATTTATCCGGGACAGTGAACACTGAAGCTTTCTTT.

The gene calls are TRBV7-9 and TRBJ1-1; D is ambiguous. The CDR3 is 13 amino acids. V shed 5 bases and J shed 9 bases, with 16 bases lying between them. The germline CDR1 and CDR2 sequences are SEHNR and FQNEAQ (reference sequence). In DNA form, the CDR3 reads TGTGCCAGCAGCCTCATTCGGGATAATCAAGCTTTCTTT. This sequence encodes CASSLIRDNQAFF.

This clone appeared a few times. Other DNA sequences in this specimen translate into the identical CDR3. The V gene is TRBV7-9, the J gene TRBJ2-7, with D perhaps TRBD1 (6 bases). V was cut by 5 bases and J by 2 bases, with 10 bases left in between. Per germline, CDR1 SEHNR and CDR2 FQNEAQ (reference sequence). This CDR3 is 13 amino acids long. CDR3: CASSPDSTYEQYF. The CDR3 DNA is TGTGCCAGCAGCCCGGACAGCACCTACGAGCAGTACTTC.